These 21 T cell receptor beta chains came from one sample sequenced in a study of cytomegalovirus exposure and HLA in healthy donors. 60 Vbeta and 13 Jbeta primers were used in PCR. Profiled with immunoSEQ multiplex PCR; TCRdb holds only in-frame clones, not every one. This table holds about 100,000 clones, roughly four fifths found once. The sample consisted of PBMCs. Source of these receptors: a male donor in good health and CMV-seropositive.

CDR3 nucleotide sequence: TGCAGCCTTGTCTTCTACAATGAGCAGTTCTTC. Translation: CSLVFYNEQFF. The J gene is TRBJ2-1, the V gene TRBV20-1; no definite D call. CDR3 length: 11 residues. From germline, CDR1 is DFQATT and CDR2 SNEGSKA (reference sequence).

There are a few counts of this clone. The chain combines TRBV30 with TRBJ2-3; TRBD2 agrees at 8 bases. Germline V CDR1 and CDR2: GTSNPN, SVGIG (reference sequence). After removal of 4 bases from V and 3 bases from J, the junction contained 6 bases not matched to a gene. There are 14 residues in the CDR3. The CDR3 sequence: CAWTGGILTDTQYF. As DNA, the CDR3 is TGTGCCTGGACGGGGGGGATTTTGACAGATACGCAGTATTTT.

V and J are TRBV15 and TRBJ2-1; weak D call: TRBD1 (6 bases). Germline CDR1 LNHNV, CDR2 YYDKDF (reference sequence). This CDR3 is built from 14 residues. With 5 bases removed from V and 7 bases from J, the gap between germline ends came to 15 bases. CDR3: CATSFGQPRNEQFF. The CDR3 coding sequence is TGTGCCACCAGCTTCGGACAGCCTAGGAATGAGCAGTTCTTC.

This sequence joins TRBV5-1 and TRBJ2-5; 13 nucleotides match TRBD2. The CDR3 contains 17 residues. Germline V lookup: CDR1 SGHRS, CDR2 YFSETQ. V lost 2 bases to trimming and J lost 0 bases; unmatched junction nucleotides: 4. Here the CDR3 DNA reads TGCGCCAGCAGCTTAGGACTAGCGGGGGTTTACCAAGAGACCCAGTACTTC. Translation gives CASSLGLAGVYQETQYF.

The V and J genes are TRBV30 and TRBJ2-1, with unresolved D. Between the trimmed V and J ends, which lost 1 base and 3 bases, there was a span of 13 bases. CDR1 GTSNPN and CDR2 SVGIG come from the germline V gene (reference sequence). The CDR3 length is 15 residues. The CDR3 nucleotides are TGTGCCTGGAGTGATTTGGGCGCCGGCTACAATGAGCAGTTCTTC. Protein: CAWSDLGAGYNEQFF.

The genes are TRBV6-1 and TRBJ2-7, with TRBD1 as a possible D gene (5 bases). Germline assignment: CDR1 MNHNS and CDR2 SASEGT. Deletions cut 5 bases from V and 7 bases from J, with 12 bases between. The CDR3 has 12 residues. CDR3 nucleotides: TGTGCCAGCAGTCTAGACAGTTCGGAGCAGTACTTC. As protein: CASSLDSSEQYF.

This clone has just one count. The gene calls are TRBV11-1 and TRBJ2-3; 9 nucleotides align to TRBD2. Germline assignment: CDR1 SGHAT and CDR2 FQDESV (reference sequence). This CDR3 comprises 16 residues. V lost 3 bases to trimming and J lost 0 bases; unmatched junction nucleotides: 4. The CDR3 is CASSFGGGASTDTQYF. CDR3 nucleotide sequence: TGTGCCAGCAGCTTCGGCGGGGGGGCTAGCACAGATACGCAGTATTTT.

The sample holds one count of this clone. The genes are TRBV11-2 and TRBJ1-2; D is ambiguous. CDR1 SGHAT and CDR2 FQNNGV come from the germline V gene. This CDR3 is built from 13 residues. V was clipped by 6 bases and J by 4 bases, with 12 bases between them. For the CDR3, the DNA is TGTGCCAGCAGGCACGGGGAAGCCTATGGCTACACCTTC. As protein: CASRHGEAYGYTF.

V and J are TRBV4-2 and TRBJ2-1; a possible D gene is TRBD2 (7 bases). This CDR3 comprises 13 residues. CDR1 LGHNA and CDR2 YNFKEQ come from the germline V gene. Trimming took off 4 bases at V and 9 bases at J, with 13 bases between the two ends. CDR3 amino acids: CASSRNREGEQFF. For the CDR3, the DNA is TGTGCCAGCAGCCGCAACAGGGAGGGTGAGCAGTTCTTC.

The CDR3 spells CASSLSGGGQFF. In nucleotides, the CDR3 is TGTGCCAGCAGCTTGAGCGGGGGGGGTCAGTTCTTC. The chain carries TRBV7-9 and TRBJ2-1, with 10 bases identical to TRBD2. The length of the CDR3 is 12 residues. V dropped 3 bases and J dropped 13; count of bases not matched to a gene: 3. Germline V gene data show CDR1 as SEHNR and CDR2 as FQNEAQ (reference sequence).

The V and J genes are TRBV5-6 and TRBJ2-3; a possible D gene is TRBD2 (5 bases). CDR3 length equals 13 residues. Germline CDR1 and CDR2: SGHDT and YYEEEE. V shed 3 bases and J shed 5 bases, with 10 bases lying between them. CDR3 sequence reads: CASSSLLGDTQYF. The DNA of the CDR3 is TGTGCCAGCAGCTCCTTACTAGGAGATACGCAGTATTTT.

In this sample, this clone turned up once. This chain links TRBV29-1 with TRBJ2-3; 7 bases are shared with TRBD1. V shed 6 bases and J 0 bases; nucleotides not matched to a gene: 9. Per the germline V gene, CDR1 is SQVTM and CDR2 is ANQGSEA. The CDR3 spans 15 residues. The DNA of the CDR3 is TGCAGCGTGAGCCCTAGACAGGGTAGCACAGATACGCAGTATTTT. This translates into CSVSPRQGSTDTQYF.

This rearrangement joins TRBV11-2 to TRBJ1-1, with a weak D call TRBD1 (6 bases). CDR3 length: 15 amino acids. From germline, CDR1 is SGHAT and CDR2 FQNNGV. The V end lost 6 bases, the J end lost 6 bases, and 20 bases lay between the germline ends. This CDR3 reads CASSHPRGQRPEAFF. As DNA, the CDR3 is TGTGCCAGCAGTCACCCGCGGGGGCAGAGGCCTGAAGCTTTCTTT.

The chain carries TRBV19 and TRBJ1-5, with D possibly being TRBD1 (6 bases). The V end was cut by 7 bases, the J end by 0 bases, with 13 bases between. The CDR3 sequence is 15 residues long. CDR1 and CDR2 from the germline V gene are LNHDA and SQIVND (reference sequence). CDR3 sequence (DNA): TGTGCCAGTACCCTGGGGGCAGCTAGCAATCAGCCCCAGCATTTT. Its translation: CASTLGAASNQPQHF.

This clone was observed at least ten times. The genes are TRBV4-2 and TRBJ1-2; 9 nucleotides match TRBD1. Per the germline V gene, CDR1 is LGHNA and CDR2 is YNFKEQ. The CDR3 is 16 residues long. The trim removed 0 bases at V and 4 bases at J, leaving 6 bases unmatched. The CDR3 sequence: CASSQEAGQGSYGYTF. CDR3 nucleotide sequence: TGTGCCAGCAGCCAAGAGGCGGGACAGGGCTCCTATGGCTACACCTTC.

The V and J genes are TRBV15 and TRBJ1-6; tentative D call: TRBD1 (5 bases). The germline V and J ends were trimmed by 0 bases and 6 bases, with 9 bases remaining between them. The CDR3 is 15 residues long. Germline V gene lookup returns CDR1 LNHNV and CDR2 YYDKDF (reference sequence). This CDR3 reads CATSRDWGGNSPLHF. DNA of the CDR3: TGTGCCACCAGCAGAGATTGGGGGGGTAATTCACCCCTCCACTTT.

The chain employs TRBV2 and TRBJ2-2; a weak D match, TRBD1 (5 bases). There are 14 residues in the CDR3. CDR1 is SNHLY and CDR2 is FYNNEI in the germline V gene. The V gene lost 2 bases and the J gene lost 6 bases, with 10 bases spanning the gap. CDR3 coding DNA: TGTGCCAGCAGTGAAAGTACAGGAGCCGGGGAGCTGTTTTTT. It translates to CASSESTGAGELFF.

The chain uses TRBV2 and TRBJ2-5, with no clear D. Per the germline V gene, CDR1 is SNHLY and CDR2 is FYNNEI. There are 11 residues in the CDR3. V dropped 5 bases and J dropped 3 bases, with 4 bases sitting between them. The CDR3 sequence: CASSSEETQYF. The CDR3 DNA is TGTGCCAGCAGTTCAGAAGAGACCCAGTACTTC.

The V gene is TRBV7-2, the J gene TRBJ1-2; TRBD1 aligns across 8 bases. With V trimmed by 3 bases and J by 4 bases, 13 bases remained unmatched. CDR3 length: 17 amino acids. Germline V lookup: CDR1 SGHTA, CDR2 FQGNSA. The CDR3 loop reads CASSLQGAITGGYGYTF. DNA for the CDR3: TGTGCCAGCAGCTTGCAGGGGGCCATTACGGGGGGCTATGGCTACACCTTC.

CDR3 nucleotide sequence: TGTGCCTGGGACCGGGAATACAATGAGCAGTTCTTC. It is translated as CAWDREYNEQFF. J is TRBJ2-1 and V is TRBV30; D possibly corresponds to TRBD2 (5 bases). Trimming removed 5 bases at V and 4 bases at J, with 9 bases between. Germline V CDR1 and CDR2: GTSNPN, SVGIG (reference sequence). This CDR3 has 12 amino acids. The variable domain in full, completed from reference TRBV30 and TRBJ2-1, reads SQTIHQWPATLVQPVGSPLSLECTVEGTSNPNLYWYRQAAGRGLQLLFYSVGIGQISSEVPQNLSASRPQDRQFILSSKKLLLSDSGFYLCAWDREYNEQFFGPGTRLTVL.

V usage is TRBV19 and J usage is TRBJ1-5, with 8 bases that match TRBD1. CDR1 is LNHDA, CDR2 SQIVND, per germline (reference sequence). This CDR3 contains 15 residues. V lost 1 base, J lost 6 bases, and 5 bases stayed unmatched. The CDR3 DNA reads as TGTGCCAGTAGTATAGGGGCAGGGGGCGGTCAGCCCCAGCATTTT. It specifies CASSIGAGGGQPQHF.